Included here is one T cell receptor (beta chain) sequence, with context. Its cognate antigen is unknown. The source of the sample is a study of T cell repertoires in cytomegalovirus infection. About the research overall: Both CMV infection and a matching HLA type were indicated by public TCR beta signatures.

Study-level points and caveats: Accumulated public TCR beta family frequency recognized individuals carrying CMV together with the relevant HLA.

The CDR3 covers 14 residues. In germline, CDR1 is SNHLY, CDR2 FYNNEI. V lost 4 bases to trimming and J lost 0 bases, with 10 bases between them. TCRdb passed the reads through MiXCR, listing each CDR3 protein once. Of approximately 600,000 distinct CDR3 sequences listed, around 40% are singletons. Sequenced here: cultured PBMCs, sampled from culture after CMV antigen stimulation. The genes are TRBV2 and TRBJ2-7, with D hard to call. This clonotype was obtained from a human donor in good health (CMV status not recorded). Some clones in this sample may be carry-over from other donors' samples. CDR3: CASSAGRTSYEQYF. The CDR3 nucleotides read TGTGCCAGCAGTGCTGGACGGACCTCCTACGAGCAGTACTTC.